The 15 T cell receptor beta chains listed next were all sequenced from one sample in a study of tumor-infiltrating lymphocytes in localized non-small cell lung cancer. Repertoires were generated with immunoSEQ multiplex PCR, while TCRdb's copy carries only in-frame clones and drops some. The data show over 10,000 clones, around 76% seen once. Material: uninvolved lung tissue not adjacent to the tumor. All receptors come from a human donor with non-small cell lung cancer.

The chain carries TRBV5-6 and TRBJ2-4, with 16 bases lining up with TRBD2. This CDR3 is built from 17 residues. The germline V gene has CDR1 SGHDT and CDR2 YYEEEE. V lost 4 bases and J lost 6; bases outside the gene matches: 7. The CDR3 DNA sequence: TGTGCCAGCAGCCAGGGACTAGCGGGGGGGCAAGGAAACATTCAGTACTTC. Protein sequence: CASSQGLAGGQGNIQYF.

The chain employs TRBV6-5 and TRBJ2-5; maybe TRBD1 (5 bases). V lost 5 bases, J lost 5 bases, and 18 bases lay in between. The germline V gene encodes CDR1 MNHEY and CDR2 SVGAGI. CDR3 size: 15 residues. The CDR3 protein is CASSPLGQAVETQYF. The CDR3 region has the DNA TGTGCCAGCAGTCCCCTGGGGCAGGCGGTCGAGACCCAGTACTTC.

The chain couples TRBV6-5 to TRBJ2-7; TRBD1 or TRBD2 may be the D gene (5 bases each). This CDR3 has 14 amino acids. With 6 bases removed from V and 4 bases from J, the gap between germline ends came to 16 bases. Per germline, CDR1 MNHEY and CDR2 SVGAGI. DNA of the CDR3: TGTGCCAGCAGGCAAGACCGGGACCCTTACGAGCAGTACTTC. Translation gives CASRQDRDPYEQYF.

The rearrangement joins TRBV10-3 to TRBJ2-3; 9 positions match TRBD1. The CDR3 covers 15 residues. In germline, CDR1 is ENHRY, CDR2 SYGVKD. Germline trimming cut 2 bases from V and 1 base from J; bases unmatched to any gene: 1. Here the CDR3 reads CAISERQGGTDTQYF. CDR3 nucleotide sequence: TGTGCCATCAGTGAGCGACAGGGGGGCACAGATACGCAGTATTTT.

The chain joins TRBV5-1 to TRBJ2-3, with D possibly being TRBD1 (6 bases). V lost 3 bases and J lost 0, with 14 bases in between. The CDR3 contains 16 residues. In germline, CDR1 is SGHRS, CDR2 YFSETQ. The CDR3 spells CASSWAPGQSTDTQYF. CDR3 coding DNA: TGCGCCAGCAGCTGGGCGCCGGGACAAAGCACAGATACGCAGTATTTT.

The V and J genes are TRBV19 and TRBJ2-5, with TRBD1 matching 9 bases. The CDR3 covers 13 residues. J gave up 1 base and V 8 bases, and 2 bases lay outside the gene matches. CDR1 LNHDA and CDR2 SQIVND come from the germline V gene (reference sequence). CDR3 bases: TGTGCCAGTCGGACAGGGGCCCAAGAGACCCAGTACTTC. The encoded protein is CASRTGAQETQYF.

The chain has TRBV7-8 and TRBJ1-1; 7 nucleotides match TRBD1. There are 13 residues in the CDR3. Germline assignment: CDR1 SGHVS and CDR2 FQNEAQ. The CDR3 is CATRGQMNTEAFF. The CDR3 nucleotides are TGTGCAACCCGGGGACAGATGAACACTGAAGCTTTCTTT.

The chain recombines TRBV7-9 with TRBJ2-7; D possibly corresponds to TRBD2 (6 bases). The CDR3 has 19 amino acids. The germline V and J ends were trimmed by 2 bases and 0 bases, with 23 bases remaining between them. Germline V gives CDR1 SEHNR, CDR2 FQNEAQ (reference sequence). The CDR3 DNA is TGTGCCAGCAGCTTAAGGTTTGTTACTGCGGGACTGATCTCCTACGAGCAGTACTTC. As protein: CASSLRFVTAGLISYEQYF.

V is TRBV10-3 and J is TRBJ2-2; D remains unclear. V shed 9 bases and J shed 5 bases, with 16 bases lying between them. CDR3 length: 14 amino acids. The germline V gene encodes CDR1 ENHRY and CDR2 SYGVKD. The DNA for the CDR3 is TGTGCCATGAGTACCTATGGGAATACCGGGGAGCTGTTTTTT. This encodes CAMSTYGNTGELFF.

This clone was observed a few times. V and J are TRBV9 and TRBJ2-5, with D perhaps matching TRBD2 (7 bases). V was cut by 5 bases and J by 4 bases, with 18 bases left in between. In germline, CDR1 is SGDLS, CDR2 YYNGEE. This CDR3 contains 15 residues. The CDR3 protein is CASSAGGGLRETQYF. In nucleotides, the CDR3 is TGTGCCAGCAGTGCTGGGGGGGGCTTAAGAGAGACCCAGTACTTC.

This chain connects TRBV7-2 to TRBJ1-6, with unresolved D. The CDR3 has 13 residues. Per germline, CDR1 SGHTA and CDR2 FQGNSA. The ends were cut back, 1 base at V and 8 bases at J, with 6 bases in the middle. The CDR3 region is CASSLGEYSPLHF. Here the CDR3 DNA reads TGTGCCAGCAGCTTAGGAGAATATTCACCCCTCCACTTT.

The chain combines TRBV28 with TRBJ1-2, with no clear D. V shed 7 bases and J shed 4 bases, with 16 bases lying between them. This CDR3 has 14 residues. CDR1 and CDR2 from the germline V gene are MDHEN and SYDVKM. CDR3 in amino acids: CASTLLRDLYGYTF. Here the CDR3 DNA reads TGTGCCAGCACCCTACTGCGAGACCTCTATGGCTACACCTTC.

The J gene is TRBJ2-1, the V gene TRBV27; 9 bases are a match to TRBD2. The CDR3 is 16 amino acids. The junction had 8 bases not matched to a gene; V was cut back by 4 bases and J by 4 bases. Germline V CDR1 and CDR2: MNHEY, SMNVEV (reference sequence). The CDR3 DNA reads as TGTGCCAGCAGTTCCTATTTGACTAGCGGTTACAATGAGCAGTTCTTC. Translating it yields CASSSYLTSGYNEQFF.

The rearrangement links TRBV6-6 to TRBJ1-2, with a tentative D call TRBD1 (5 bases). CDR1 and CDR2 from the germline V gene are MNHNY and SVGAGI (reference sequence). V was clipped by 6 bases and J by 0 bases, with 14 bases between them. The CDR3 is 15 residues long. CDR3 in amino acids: CASSHEGLANYGYTF. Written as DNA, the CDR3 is TGTGCCAGCAGCCACGAGGGGTTGGCTAACTATGGCTACACCTTC.

The CDR3 nucleotides read TGTGCCAGCAGCCCCCCCCGGGGGCAGACAAACTATGGCTACACCTTC. It is translated as CASSPPRGQTNYGYTF. The chain couples TRBV5-4 to TRBJ1-2, with D maybe TRBD1 (6 bases). The germline CDR1 and CDR2 sequences are SGHNT and YYREEE (reference sequence). Trimming cost V 4 bases and J 2 bases, with 18 bases left between them. The CDR3 contains 16 residues.